This T cell receptor (beta chain) was identified in a study of blood T cell repertoires in COVID-19. Generated by immunoSEQ multiplex PCR, the TCRdb table keeps only in-frame clones and is missing some. The profile shows approximately 40,000 clones, around 83% of them singletons. The CDR3 sequence is 12 residues long. Germline V gene lookup returns CDR1 MNHEY and CDR2 SVGAGI. The V and J ends lost 6 bases and 4 bases respectively, with 8 bases between them. Material: peripheral blood. This clonotype originated in a human donor in a cohort sampled during active COVID-19. V and J are TRBV6-5 and TRBJ2-3; D possibly corresponds to TRBD1 (6 bases). The DNA of the CDR3 is TGTGCCAGCAGAAACAGGGCAGATACGCAGTATTTT. Amino acid sequence: CASRNRADTQYF.